This T cell receptor (beta chain) derives from a study of T cell repertoires in cytomegalovirus infection. Study as a whole: The authors used CMV epitopes that were HLA-C-restricted (recently identified) and HLA-B-restricted (well studied). Study-level findings and limits: HLA-C-restricted CMV-specific TCR beta clonotypes were dominant in the ex vivo response. Pooled public TCR beta family frequency picked out CMV carriers with the relevant HLA.

MiXCR, applied by TCRdb to the reads, yields one record per CDR3 protein. The profile shows approximately 770,000 distinct CDR3 sequences, roughly 28% of them singletons. This clonotype was found a few times. What it binds is unknown. Sequencing used cultured CD8+ T cells from PBMCs, obtained from culture after CMV antigen stimulation. This TCR came from a human donor in good health (CMV status not recorded). Some clones in this sample may be carry-over from other donors' samples.

The CDR3 nucleotides read TGTGCCAGCAGTTACTCGATAACAGGGGTATATAGCAATCAGCCCCAGCATTTT. It encodes CASSYSITGVYSNQPQHF. V gene TRBV6-2 or TRBV6-3 combines with J gene TRBJ1-5; 7 nucleotides line up with TRBD1. The CDR3 length is 18 residues. V lost 0 bases to trimming and J lost 0 bases; unmatched junction nucleotides: 8. CDR1 and CDR2 from the germline V gene are MNHEY and SVGEGT.